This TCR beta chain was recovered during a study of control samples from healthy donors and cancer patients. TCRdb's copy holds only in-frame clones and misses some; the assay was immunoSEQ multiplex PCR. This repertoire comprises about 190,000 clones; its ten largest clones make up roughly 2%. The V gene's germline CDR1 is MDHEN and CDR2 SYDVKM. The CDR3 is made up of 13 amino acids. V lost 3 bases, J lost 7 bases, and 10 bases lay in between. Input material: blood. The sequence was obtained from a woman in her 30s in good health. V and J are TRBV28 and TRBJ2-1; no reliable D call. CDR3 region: CASSFDWGNEQFF. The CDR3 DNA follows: TGTGCCAGCAGTTTTGATTGGGGTAATGAGCAGTTCTTC.